This entry lists 4 T cell receptor beta chains sequenced from one sample in a study of vaccination effects on CD4 cells after COVID-19. No antigen has been assigned to these receptors. Before sequencing took place, the ViraFEST assay used viral peptide pools to expand antigen-specific CD4+ T cells. Having been cultured for roughly 11 days, the cells underwent CD4+ T cell isolation. A PCR test confirmed that the person had SARS-CoV-2 infection between March and December 2020. Sequencing used immunoSEQ multiplex PCR; TCRdb keeps in-frame clones, though not all of them. The table shows 20,000 or so clones, with approximately 81% occurring only once. The material sequenced was CD4+ T cells from PBMCs cultured with SARS-CoV-2 spike peptides, taken before COVID-19 vaccination. All receptors come from a human donor who had a prior SARS-CoV-2 infection.

The J gene is TRBJ2-3, the V gene TRBV6-5; D call uncertain. The V and J ends lost 4 bases and 1 base respectively, with 6 bases between them. There are 13 residues in the CDR3. Germline lookup yields CDR1 MNHEY and CDR2 SVGAGI. The CDR3 region is CASSSDGTDTQYF. CDR3 nucleotide sequence: TGTGCCAGCAGTTCCGACGGCACAGATACGCAGTATTTT.

This clone appeared a few times. DNA of the CDR3: TGTGCCAGTAGTTTCGCTAGCGGGTACGAGCAGTACTTC. Its translation is CASSFASGYEQYF. This chain links TRBV19 with TRBJ2-7, with TRBD2 matching 8 bases. The junction had 4 bases not matched to a gene; V was cut back by 5 bases and J by 4 bases. The CDR3 spans 13 residues. Germline V lookup: CDR1 LNHDA, CDR2 SQIVND (reference sequence).

This clone has just a few counts. The chain carries TRBV5-6 and TRBJ1-4; D is possibly TRBD1 (6 bases). Germline CDR1 and CDR2: SGHDT and YYEEEE. Trimming cost V 0 bases and J 6 bases, with 15 bases left between them. The CDR3 is 16 residues long. The CDR3 protein is CASSLAGARDDEKLFF. In DNA, the CDR3 is TGTGCCAGCAGCTTGGCAGGGGCGCGAGATGATGAAAAACTGTTTTTT. Combining the CDR3 with reference TRBV5-6 and TRBJ1-4 gives the whole variable domain DAGVTQSPTHLIKTRGQQVTLRCSPKSGHDTVSWYQQALGQGPQFIFQYYEEEERQRGNFPDRFSGHQFPNYSSELNVNALLLGDSALYLCASSLAGARDDEKLFFGSGTQLSVL.

A note on this clone: Compared with germline, one end of the junction differs, possibly owing to a read error. The chain is built from TRBV7-9 and TRBJ2-7, with 8 bases lining up with TRBD1. The CDR3 is 12 residues long. Looked up from germline, CDR1 is SEHNR and CDR2 is FQNEAQ (reference sequence). The CDR3, as DNA: TGTGCCAGCAGCTTAGGATGGACAGGGAAAGACTTC. Protein: CASSLGWTGKDF.